The source of this TCR beta chain is a study of cytomegalovirus exposure and HLA in healthy donors. This clone has just a few counts. Germline CDR1 GTSNPN, CDR2 SVGIG (reference sequence). The trim removed 4 bases at V and 4 bases at J, leaving 3 bases unmatched. CDR3 size: 13 residues. PCR was performed using 60 Vbeta and 13 Jbeta primers. The repertoire was sequenced with immunoSEQ multiplex PCR; TCRdb's copy has only in-frame clones and lacks some. In the table there are roughly 100,000 clones, 60% to 85% of which are singletons. The specimen sequenced was PBMCs. This rearrangement joins TRBV30 to TRBJ1-1; 10 bases agree with TRBD1. The receptor was derived from a male donor in good health and CMV-seronegative. CDR3 coding DNA: TGTGCCTGGACGTGGGACAGGGGCACTGAAGCTTTCTTT. Its protein product is CAWTWDRGTEAFF.